This T cell receptor beta chain was observed in a study of CD8+ T cells in alopecia areata. About the research overall: Scoring of treated patients' severity used the percentage of affected scalp area.

Treatment denoted: oral pan-JAK inhibitor, 5-10 mg twice daily. Findings of the study overall: Tofacitinib delivered significant drops in scalp clonality and in expanded CD8+ clones among the top 100. Lesional scalp exceeded normal scalp in clonality, especially in alopecia totalis/universalis.

On this clone: Its specificity is not known.

The CDR3 is 18 residues long. Per the germline V gene, CDR1 is SGHTA and CDR2 is FQGNSA. The V end was cut by 2 bases, the J end by 2 bases, with 19 bases between. Following extraction, RNA underwent reverse transcription to cDNA, which served as the sequencing template. The method was immunoSEQ multiplex PCR; TCRdb's version includes in-frame clones alone and lacks a portion of them. In the table there are about 99,000 clones, 80% to 90% of which are singletons. The material was CD8+ T cells sorted from blood, obtained at approximately week 31, from a patient treated with tofacitinib. The V and J genes are TRBV7-2 and TRBJ1-3, with D perhaps TRBD1 (5 bases). The receptor's source is a human donor with alopecia areata. The DNA for the CDR3 is TGTGCCAGCAGCTTATATCCGGGACTCGGCGGCGCTGGAAACACCATATATTTT. Translating it yields CASSLYPGLGGAGNTIYF.